This entry concerns a single T cell receptor beta chain. Its matching antigen is unknown. The record originates from a study of OX40 agonist ivuxolimab in advanced cancers. Study context: Having had anti-PD-1, anti-PD-L1 or anti-CTLA-4 therapy before was allowed, and approximately 40% had some.

This CDR3 has 13 amino acids. V trimming: 5 bases; J trimming: 5 bases; junction bases outside the gene matches: 5. CDR1 is LNHDA, CDR2 SQIVND, per germline (reference sequence). Blood draws occurred at baseline, cycle 4 day 1, and cycle 7 day 1. Regarding the study as a whole: Among the least clonally expanded were partial responders at 0.1-3.0 mg/kg. Certain nonresponders likewise exhibited a low normalized T-cell clonal expansion.

TCRdb's copy holds only in-frame clones and misses some; the assay was immunoSEQ multiplex PCR. The table includes some 50,000 clones, 70% to 90% detected once. The clonotype comes from an adult with an advanced solid tumor such as melanoma, head and neck, liver or kidney cancer. The specimen comprised CD4+ or CD8+ T cells sorted from blood, sampled in a trial of the OX40 agonist ivuxolimab. V usage is TRBV19 and J usage is TRBJ2-5; 7 bases are a match to TRBD1. The CDR3 sequence is CASSPRGRETQYF. The CDR3 region has the DNA TGTGCCAGTAGTCCGAGGGGGCGGGAGACCCAGTACTTC. The full variable domain, completed using reference TRBV19 and TRBJ2-5, is DGGITQSPKYLFRKEGQNVTLSCEQNLNHDAMYWYRQDPGQGLRLIYYSQIVNDFQKGDIAEGYSVSREKKESFPLTVTSAQKNPTAFYLCASSPRGRETQYFGPGTRLLVL.